This TCR beta chain emerged from a study of control samples from healthy donors and cancer patients. The CDR3 spans 15 residues. CDR1 and CDR2 from the germline V gene are SGHRS and YFSETQ. The junction had 5 bases not matched to a gene; V was cut back by 5 bases and J by 5 bases. Assay: immunoSEQ multiplex PCR; the TCRdb copy retains only in-frame clones and omits some. The sample holds about 84,000 clones; approximately 80% are singletons and the top ten take 11%. This clone was seen just once. The sequencing sample was made of PBMCs. The receptor's source is a man aged 60-69 years with head and neck cancer. The chain links TRBV5-1 to TRBJ2-2; TRBD2 matches at 11 bases. This CDR3 reads CASRETSGTTGELFF. The DNA for the CDR3 is TGCGCCAGCAGGGAGACTAGCGGGACAACCGGGGAGCTGTTTTTT. Variable domain in full (rest from reference TRBV5-1 and TRBJ2-2): KAGVTQTPRYLIKTRGQQVTLSCSPISGHRSVSWYQQTPGQGLQFLFEYFSETQRNKGNFPGRFSGRQFSNSRSEMNVSTLELGDSALYLCASRETSGTTGELFFGEGSRLTVL.